This section outlines one TCR beta chain sequence together with its context. The data stem from a study of control samples from healthy donors and cancer patients. Sequencing used immunoSEQ multiplex PCR; TCRdb keeps in-frame clones, though not all of them. This sample yields under 130,000 clones, of which 83% are seen a single time; around 14% belongs to the top ten. The CDR3 is 14 residues long. Trimming took off 0 bases at V and 4 bases at J, with 8 bases between the two ends. The source is a woman in her fifties or sixties in good health. J is TRBJ2-3 and V is TRBV23-1; tentatively, D is TRBD2 (5 bases). TRBV23-1 is an open reading frame whose function is uncertain. The sample comprised blood. The CDR3 DNA reads as TGCGCCAGCAGTCAATCTGGGAGCGCAGATACGCAGTATTTT. Translated, it gives CASSQSGSADTQYF.